This T cell receptor (beta chain) derives from a study of Graves' ophthalmopathy and Graves' hyperthyroidism. Study-wide results and limits: In blood appeared most of the expanded thyroid clonotypes whose frequency exceeded 0.001.

This clonotype was observed at least ten times. Its antigen is unknown. RNA transcripts were the source from which TCR beta CDR3 regions were amplified. After a first-round RT-PCR with HTBI primers, a second-round multiplex PCR was run. Via MiXCR, TCRdb re-called the multiplex PCR reads, giving one row per CDR3 protein. Among approximately 540,000 distinct CDR3 sequences listed, just under 40% were seen once. CDR3 size: 19 residues. The V segment lost 0 bases and the J segment 0 bases; nucleotides outside the gene matches: 5. Germline V CDR1 and CDR2: SEHNR, FQNEAQ (reference sequence). This TCR was recovered from an adult man with Graves' hyperthyroidism. The rearrangement joins TRBV7-9 to TRBJ2-2; TRBD2 matches at 12 bases. The sample was peripheral blood or thyroid tissue (not recorded which). CDR3 loop: CASSLARLAGAANTGELFF. The CDR3 DNA follows: TGTGCCAGCAGCTTAGCTAGACTAGCGGGAGCGGCGAACACCGGGGAGCTGTTTTTT.